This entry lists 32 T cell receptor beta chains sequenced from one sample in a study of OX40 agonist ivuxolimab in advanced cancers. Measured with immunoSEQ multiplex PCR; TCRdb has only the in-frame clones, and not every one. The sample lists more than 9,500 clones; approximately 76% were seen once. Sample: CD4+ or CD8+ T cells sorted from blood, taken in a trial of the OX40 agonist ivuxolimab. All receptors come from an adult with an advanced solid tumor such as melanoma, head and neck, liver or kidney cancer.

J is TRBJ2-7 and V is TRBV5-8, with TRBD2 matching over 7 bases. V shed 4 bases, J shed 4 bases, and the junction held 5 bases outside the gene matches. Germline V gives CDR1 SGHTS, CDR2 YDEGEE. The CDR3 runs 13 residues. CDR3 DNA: TGTGCCAGCAGCCTTGGGGGGGGGTACGAGCAGTACGTC. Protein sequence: CASSLGGGYEQYV.

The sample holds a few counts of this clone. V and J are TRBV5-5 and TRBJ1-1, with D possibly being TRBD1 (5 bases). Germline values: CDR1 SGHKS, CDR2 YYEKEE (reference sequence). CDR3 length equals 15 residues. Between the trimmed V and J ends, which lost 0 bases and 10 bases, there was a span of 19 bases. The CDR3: CASSLARASLVGAFF. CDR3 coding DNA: TGTGCCAGCAGCTTGGCCAGGGCGTCCCTAGTAGGAGCTTTCTTT. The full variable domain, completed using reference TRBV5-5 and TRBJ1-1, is DAGVTQSPTHLIKTRGQQVTLRCSPISGHKSVSWYQQVLGQGPQFIFQYYEKEERGRGNFPDRFSARQFPNYSSELNVNALLLGDSALYLCASSLARASLVGAFFGQGTRLTVV.

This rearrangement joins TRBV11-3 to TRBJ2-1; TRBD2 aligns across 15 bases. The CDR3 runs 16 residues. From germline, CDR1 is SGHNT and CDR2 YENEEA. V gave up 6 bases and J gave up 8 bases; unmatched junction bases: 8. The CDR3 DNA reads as TGTGCCAGCAGTCAACCGGGACTAGCGGGAGGCTATGAGCAGTTCTTC. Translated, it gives CASSQPGLAGGYEQFF.

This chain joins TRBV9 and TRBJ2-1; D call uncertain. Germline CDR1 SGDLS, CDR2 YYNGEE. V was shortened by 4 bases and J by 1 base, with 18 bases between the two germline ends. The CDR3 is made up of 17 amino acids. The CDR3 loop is CASSFGNPARSYNEQFF. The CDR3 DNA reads TGTGCCAGCAGCTTTGGAAACCCGGCAAGGTCCTACAATGAGCAGTTCTTC. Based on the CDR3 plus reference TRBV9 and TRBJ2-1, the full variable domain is DSGVTQTPKHLITATGQRVTLRCSPRSGDLSVYWYQQSLDQGLQFLIQYYNGEERAKGNILERFSAQQFPDLHSELNLSSLELGDSALYFCASSFGNPARSYNEQFFGPGTRLTVL.

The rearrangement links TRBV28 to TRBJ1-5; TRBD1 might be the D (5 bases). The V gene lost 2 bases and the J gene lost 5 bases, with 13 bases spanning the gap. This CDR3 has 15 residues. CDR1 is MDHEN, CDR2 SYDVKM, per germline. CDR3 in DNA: TGTGCCAGCAGTTTAGAAAGGTGGGGGGATCAGCCCCAGCATTTT. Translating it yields CASSLERWGDQPQHF.

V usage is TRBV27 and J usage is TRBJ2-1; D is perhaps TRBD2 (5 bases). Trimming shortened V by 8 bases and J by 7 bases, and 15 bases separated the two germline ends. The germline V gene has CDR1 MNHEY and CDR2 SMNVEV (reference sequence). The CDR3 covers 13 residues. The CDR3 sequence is CASSSGGRNEQFF. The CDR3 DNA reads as TGTGCCAGCTCCTCGGGCGGGCGGAATGAGCAGTTCTTC.

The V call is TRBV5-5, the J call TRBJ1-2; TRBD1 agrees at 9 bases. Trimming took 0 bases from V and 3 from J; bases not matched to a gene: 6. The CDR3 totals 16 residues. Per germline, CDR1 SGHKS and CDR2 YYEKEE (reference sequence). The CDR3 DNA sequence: TGTGCCAGCAGCTTGGGGCCACAGGGGGCGTACTATGGCTACACCTTC. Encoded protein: CASSLGPQGAYYGYTF.

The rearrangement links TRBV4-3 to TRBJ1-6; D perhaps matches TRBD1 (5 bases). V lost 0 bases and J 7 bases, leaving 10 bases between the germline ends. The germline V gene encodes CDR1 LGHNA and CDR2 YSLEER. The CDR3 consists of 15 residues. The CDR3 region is CASSQDWGLNSPLHF. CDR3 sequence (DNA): TGCGCCAGCAGCCAAGATTGGGGGTTGAATTCACCCCTCCACTTT.

CDR3 nucleotides: TGTGCCAGCAGTCACCGCAGAAATAGCAATCAGCCCCAGCATTTT. It yields the protein CASSHRRNSNQPQHF. The V call is TRBV28, the J call TRBJ1-5; D remains ambiguous. In germline, CDR1 is MDHEN, CDR2 SYDVKM. This CDR3 spans 15 amino acids. V was clipped by 5 bases and J by 0 bases, with 11 bases between them.

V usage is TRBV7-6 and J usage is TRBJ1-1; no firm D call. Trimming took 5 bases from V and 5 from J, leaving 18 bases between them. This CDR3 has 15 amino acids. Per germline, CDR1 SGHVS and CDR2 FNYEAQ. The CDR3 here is CASSLTEGSGTEAFF. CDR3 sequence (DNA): TGTGCCAGCAGCCTAACGGAAGGGTCTGGGACTGAAGCTTTCTTT.

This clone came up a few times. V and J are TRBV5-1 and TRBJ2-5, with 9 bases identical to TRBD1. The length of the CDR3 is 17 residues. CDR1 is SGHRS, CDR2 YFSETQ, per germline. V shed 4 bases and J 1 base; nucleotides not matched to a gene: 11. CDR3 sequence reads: CASSPRGPTGGQETQYF. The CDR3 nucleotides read TGCGCCAGCAGCCCGCGAGGCCCGACAGGGGGCCAAGAGACCCAGTACTTC.

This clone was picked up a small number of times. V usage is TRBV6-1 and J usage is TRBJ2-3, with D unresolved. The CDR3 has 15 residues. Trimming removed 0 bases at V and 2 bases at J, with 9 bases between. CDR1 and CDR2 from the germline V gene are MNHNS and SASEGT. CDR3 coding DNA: TGTGCCAGCAGTGAAGCGCGGCGGATCACAGATACGCAGTATTTT. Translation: CASSEARRITDTQYF.

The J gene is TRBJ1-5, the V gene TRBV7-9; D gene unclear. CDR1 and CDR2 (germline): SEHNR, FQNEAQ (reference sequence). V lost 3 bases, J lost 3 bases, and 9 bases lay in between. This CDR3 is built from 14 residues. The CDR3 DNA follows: TGTGCCAGCAGCTTGAATGGGAACAATCAGCCCCAGCATTTT. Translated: CASSLNGNNQPQHF.

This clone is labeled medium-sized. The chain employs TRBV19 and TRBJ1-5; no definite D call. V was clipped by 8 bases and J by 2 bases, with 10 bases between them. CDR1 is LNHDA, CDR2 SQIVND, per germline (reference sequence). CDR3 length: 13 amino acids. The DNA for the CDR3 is TGTGCCAGTCAACTGGGAGGCAATCAGCCCCAGCATTTT. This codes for CASQLGGNQPQHF. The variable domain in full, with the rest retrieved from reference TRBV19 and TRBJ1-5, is DGGITQSPKYLFRKEGQNVTLSCEQNLNHDAMYWYRQDPGQGLRLIYYSQIVNDFQKGDIAEGYSVSREKKESFPLTVTSAQKNPTAFYLCASQLGGNQPQHFGDGTRLSIL.

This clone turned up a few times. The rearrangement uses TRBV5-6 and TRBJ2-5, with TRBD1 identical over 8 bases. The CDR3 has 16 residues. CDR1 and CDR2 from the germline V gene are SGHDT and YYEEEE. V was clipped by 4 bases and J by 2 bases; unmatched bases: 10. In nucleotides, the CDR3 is TGTGCCAGCAGCCCCTGGTCAGGGGGCTTTCAAGAGACCCAGTACTTC. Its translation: CASSPWSGGFQETQYF.

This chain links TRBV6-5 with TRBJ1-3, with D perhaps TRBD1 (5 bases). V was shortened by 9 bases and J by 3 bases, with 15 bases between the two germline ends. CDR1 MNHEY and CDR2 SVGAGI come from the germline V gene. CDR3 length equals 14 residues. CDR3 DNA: TGTGCCAGACCTCCCACAGGTCATGGAAACACCATATATTTT. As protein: CARPPTGHGNTIYF.

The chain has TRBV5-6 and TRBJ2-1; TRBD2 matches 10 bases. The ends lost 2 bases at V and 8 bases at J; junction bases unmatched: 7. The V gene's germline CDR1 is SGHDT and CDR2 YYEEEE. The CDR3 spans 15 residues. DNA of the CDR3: TGTGCCAGCAGCTTACTAGCGGGGTTGGCTGATGAGCAGTTCTTC. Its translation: CASSLLAGLADEQFF. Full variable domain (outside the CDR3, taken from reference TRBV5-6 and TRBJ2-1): DAGVTQSPTHLIKTRGQQVTLRCSPKSGHDTVSWYQQALGQGPQFIFQYYEEEERQRGNFPDRFSGHQFPNYSSELNVNALLLGDSALYLCASSLLAGLADEQFFGPGTRLTVL.

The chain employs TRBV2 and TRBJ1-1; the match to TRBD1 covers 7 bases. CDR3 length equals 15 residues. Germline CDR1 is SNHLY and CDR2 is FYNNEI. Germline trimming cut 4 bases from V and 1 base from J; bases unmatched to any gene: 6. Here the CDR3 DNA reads TGTGCCAGCAGTGGGGACAGAGACGGGAACACTGAAGCTTTCTTT. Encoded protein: CASSGDRDGNTEAFF.

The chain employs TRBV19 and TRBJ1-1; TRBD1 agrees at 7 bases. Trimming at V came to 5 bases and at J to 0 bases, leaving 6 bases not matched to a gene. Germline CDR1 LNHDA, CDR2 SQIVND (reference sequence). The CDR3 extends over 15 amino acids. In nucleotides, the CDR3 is TGTGCCAGTAGTCTGACAGGGTTTATGAACACTGAAGCTTTCTTT. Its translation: CASSLTGFMNTEAFF.

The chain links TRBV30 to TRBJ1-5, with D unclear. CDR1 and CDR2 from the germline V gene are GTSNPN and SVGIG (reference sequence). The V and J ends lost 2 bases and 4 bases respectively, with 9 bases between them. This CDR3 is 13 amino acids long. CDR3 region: CAWSRDTNQPQHF. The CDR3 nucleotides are TGTGCCTGGAGTCGAGATACTAATCAGCCCCAGCATTTT. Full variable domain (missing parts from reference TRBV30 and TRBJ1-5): SQTIHQWPATLVQPVGSPLSLECTVEGTSNPNLYWYRQAAGRGLQLLFYSVGIGQISSEVPQNLSASRPQDRQFILSSKKLLLSDSGFYLCAWSRDTNQPQHFGDGTRLSIL.

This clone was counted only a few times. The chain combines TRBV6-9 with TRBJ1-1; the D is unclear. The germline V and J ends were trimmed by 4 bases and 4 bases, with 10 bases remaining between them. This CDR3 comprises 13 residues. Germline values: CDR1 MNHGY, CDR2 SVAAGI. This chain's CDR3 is CASSLTETTEAFF. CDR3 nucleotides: TGTGCCAGCAGTTTAACAGAGACCACTGAAGCTTTCTTT.

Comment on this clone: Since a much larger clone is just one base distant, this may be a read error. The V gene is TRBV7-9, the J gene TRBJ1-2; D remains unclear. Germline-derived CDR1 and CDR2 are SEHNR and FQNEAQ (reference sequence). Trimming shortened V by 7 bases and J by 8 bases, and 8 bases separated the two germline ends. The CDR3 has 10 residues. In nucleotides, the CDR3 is TGTGCCAGCAACGACGGGGGCTACACCTTC. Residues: CASNDGGYTF. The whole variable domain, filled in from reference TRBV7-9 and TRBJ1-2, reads DTGVSQNPRHKITKRGQNVTFRCDPISEHNRLYWYRQTLGQGPEFLTYFQNEAQLEKSRLLSDRFSAERPKGSFSTLEIQRTEQGDSAMYLCASNDGGYTFGSGTRLTVV.

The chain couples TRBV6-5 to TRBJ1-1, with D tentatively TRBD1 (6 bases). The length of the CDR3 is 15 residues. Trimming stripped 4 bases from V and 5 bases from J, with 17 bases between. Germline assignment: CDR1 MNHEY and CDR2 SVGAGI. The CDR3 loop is CASSLTGFGNTEAFF. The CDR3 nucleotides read TGTGCCAGCAGTTTAACAGGGTTCGGGAATACTGAAGCTTTCTTT.

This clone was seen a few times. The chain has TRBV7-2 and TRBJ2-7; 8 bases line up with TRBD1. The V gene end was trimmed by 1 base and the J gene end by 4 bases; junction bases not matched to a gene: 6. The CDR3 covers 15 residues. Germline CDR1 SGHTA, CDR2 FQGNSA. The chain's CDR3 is CASSLVTGGKYEQYV. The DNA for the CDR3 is TGTGCCAGCAGCTTAGTCACAGGGGGAAAGTACGAGCAGTACGTC.

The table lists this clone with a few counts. CDR3 in amino acids: CSVKDEEKLFF. Written as DNA, the CDR3 is TGCAGCGTTAAGGATGAGGAAAAACTGTTTTTT. The chain uses TRBV29-1 and TRBJ1-4; D not resolved. V lost 5 bases and J lost 8, with 9 bases in between. From germline, CDR1 is SQVTM and CDR2 ANQGSEA. CDR3 length equals 11 residues.

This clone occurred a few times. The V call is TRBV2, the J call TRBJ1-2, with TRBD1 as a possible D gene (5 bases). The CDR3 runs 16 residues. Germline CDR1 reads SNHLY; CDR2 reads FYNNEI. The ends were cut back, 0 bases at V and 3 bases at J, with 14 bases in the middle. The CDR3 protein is CASSEAGDSYDYGYTF. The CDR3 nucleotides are TGTGCCAGCAGTGAAGCTGGCGACAGCTATGACTATGGCTACACCTTC.

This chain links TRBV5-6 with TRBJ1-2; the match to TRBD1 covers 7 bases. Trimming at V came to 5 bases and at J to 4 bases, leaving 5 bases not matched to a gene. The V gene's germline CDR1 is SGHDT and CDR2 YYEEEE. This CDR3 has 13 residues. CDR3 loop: CASSIQGSYGYTF. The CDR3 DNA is TGTGCCAGCAGTATACAGGGGTCCTATGGCTACACCTTC.

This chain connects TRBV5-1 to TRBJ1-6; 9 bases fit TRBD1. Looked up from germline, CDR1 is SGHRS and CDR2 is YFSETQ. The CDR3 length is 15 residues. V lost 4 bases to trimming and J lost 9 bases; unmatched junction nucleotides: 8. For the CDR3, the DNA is TGCGCCAGCAGCCCCGGGACAGGGCCGGGTTCACCCCTCCACTTT. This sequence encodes CASSPGTGPGSPLHF.

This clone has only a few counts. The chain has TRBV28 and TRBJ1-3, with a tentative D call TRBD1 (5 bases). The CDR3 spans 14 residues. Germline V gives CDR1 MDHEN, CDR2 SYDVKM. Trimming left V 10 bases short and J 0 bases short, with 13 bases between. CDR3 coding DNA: TGTGCCATTTCGCAGGGTTTCTCTGGAAACACCATATATTTT. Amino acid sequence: CAISQGFSGNTIYF. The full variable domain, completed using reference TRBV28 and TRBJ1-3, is DVKVTQSSRYLVKRTGEKVFLECVQDMDHENMFWYRQDPGLGLRLIYFSYDVKMKEKGDIPEGYSVSREKKERFSLILESASTNQTSMYLCAISQGFSGNTIYFGEGSWLTVV.

CDR3 protein: CASSLAGEGVADTQYF. The CDR3 DNA reads as TGTGCCAGCTCCCTAGCCGGGGAGGGGGTCGCAGATACGCAGTATTTT. The chain uses TRBV7-9 and TRBJ2-3; possibly TRBD2 for D (7 bases). Germline values: CDR1 SEHNR, CDR2 FQNEAQ (reference sequence). CDR3 length equals 16 residues. V was clipped by 8 bases and J by 4 bases, with 22 bases between them.

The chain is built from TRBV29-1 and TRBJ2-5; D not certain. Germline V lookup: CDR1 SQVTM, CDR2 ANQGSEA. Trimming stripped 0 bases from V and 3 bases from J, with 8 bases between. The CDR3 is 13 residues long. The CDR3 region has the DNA TGCAGCGTTGAAGATTGGGCAGAAGAGACCCAGTACTTC. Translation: CSVEDWAEETQYF.

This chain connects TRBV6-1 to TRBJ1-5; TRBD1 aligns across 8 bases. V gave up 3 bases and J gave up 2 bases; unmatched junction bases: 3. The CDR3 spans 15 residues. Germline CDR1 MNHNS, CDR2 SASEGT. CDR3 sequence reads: CASSEGTGGNQPQHF. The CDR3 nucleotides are TGTGCCAGCAGTGAGGGGACAGGAGGCAATCAGCCCCAGCATTTT.